These 13 T cell receptor beta chains share one sample of origin, sequenced in a study of blood T cell repertoires in COVID-19. The repertoire was sequenced with immunoSEQ multiplex PCR; TCRdb's copy has only in-frame clones and lacks some. Of about 400,000 clones listed, approximately 88% were seen once; the top ten hold approximately 0.96%. The sequencing sample was made of PBMCs or T cells enriched from blood (not recorded which). All receptors come from a young woman with acute COVID-19.

The chain couples TRBV19 to TRBJ2-2; the D is unclear. Trimming left V 3 bases short and J 1 base short, with 6 bases between. The CDR3 sequence is 14 residues long. The V gene's germline CDR1 is LNHDA and CDR2 SQIVND (reference sequence). This chain's CDR3 is CASSISWNTGELFF. The CDR3 nucleotides are TGTGCCAGTAGTATTAGCTGGAACACCGGGGAGCTGTTTTTT. Filled out from reference TRBV19 and TRBJ2-2, the complete variable domain reads DGGITQSPKYLFRKEGQNVTLSCEQNLNHDAMYWYRQDPGQGLRLIYYSQIVNDFQKGDIAEGYSVSREKKESFPLTVTSAQKNPTAFYLCASSISWNTGELFFGEGSRLTVL.

This clone was counted once. The chain has TRBV5-1 and TRBJ2-7, with TRBD1 identical over 9 bases. The CDR3 consists of 15 residues. V lost 3 bases, J lost 4 bases, and 8 bases stayed unmatched. Looked up from germline, CDR1 is SGHRS and CDR2 is YFSETQ. CDR3 nucleotides: TGCGCCAGCAGCTGGGGGACAGGGACAATATACGAGCAGTACTTC. The encoded protein is CASSWGTGTIYEQYF.

The gene calls are TRBV5-6 and TRBJ1-2, with a possible D match to TRBD1 (6 bases). CDR1 SGHDT and CDR2 YYEEEE come from the germline V gene. Deletions cut 4 bases from V and 4 bases from J, with 14 bases between. The CDR3 is 14 residues long. CDR3 region: CASSTGQGFYGYTF. The CDR3 coding sequence is TGTGCCAGCAGCACGGGACAAGGCTTCTATGGCTACACCTTC.

On this clone itself: Other DNA sequences within the sample encode an identical CDR3. This sequence joins TRBV18 and TRBJ1-1; 8 positions agree with TRBD1. Trimming removed 6 bases from V and 1 base from J; junction bases left unmatched: 10. CDR1 KGHSH and CDR2 LQKENI come from the germline V gene. CDR3 length equals 16 residues. CDR3 DNA sequence: TGTGCCAGCTCCCCCGGGACAGGAGCCGGGAACACTGAAGCTTTCTTT. It encodes CASSPGTGAGNTEAFF.

CDR3 bases: TGTGCCAGCAGCTCAGAGCCCGGGACAGGGTACTATGGCTACACCTTC. Encoded protein: CASSSEPGTGYYGYTF. The chain has TRBV7-2 and TRBJ1-2; 9 bases fit TRBD1. The CDR3 totals 16 residues. Trimming at V came to 4 bases and at J to 3 bases, leaving 9 bases not matched to a gene. Germline loops: CDR1 SGHTA, CDR2 FQGNSA.

The chain uses TRBV5-1 and TRBJ1-2; no definite D call. Trimming stripped 2 bases from V and 7 bases from J, with 15 bases between. This CDR3 comprises 14 residues. Germline lookup yields CDR1 SGHRS and CDR2 YFSETQ. The CDR3 spells CASSFSPGKGGYTF. CDR3 DNA sequence: TGCGCCAGCAGCTTTTCTCCGGGGAAAGGTGGCTACACCTTC.

The rearrangement uses TRBV25-1 and TRBJ2-3; the D is unclear. CDR1 is MGHDK and CDR2 is SYGVNS in the germline V gene. V gave up 1 base and J gave up 0 bases, with 8 bases separating them. The CDR3 contains 15 residues. In DNA form, the CDR3 reads TGTGCCAGCAGTGAATCTCTAACTAGCACAGATACGCAGTATTTT. It specifies CASSESLTSTDTQYF.

This clone was detected only once. The chain uses TRBV29-1 and TRBJ2-1; D not certain. Germline V CDR1 and CDR2: SQVTM, ANQGSEA. There are 12 residues in the CDR3. With 0 bases removed from V and 9 bases from J, the gap between germline ends came to 9 bases. The CDR3 DNA reads as TGCAGCGTTGAAGAGCGAGGTTTTGAGCAGTTCTTC. Protein sequence: CSVEERGFEQFF.

The genes are TRBV27 and TRBJ2-7; 7 bases agree with TRBD1. The germline gives CDR1 MNHEY, CDR2 SMNVEV (reference sequence). This CDR3 comprises 16 residues. V lost 4 bases, J lost 3 bases, and 12 bases stayed unmatched. CDR3 coding DNA: TGTGCCAGCAGTTCCTCCGGGACAGAACGAAACTACGAGCAGTACTTC. Protein sequence: CASSSSGTERNYEQYF.

This clone was counted once. This sample includes further DNA sequences coding for the same CDR3. The chain recombines TRBV15 with TRBJ1-2; the D gene is possibly TRBD1 (5 bases). The germline CDR1 and CDR2 sequences are LNHNV and YYDKDF (reference sequence). Deletions cut 0 bases from V and 7 bases from J, with 9 bases between. This CDR3 is built from 13 residues. In DNA form, the CDR3 reads TGTGCCACCAGCAGAGATCCCGGGGGTGGCTACACCTTC. Translation: CATSRDPGGGYTF.

DNA for the CDR3: TGCGCCAGCAGCGGGCGGACTAGCGGGGATGGAGATACGCAGTATTTT. Translating it yields CASSGRTSGDGDTQYF. The rearrangement joins TRBV4-1 to TRBJ2-3; 12 positions match TRBD2. There are 16 residues in the CDR3. CDR1 and CDR2 (germline): MGHRA, YSYEKL. After removal of 5 bases from V and 5 bases from J, the junction contained 8 bases not matched to a gene.

The V gene is TRBV28, the J gene TRBJ1-1; D is possibly TRBD1 (5 bases). The V and J ends lost 5 bases and 7 bases respectively, with 17 bases between them. The CDR3 has 14 residues. Germline loops: CDR1 MDHEN, CDR2 SYDVKM. CDR3 nucleotides: TGTGCCAGCAGTCCTAACAGGCCCCGGAGTGAAGCTTTCTTT. Amino acid sequence: CASSPNRPRSEAFF.

The chain recombines TRBV24-1 with TRBJ2-1; TRBD1 is a possible D gene (6 bases). The CDR3 is 16 amino acids. The germline CDR1 and CDR2 sequences are KGHDR and SFDVKD. V was cut by 3 bases and J by 6 bases, with 17 bases left in between. Written as DNA, the CDR3 is TGTGCCACCAGTGATGAAACGGACAGCACCCGCAATGAGCAGTTCTTC. It specifies CATSDETDSTRNEQFF.